One T cell receptor beta chain is described in this entry. The antigen is undetermined. These data originate in a study of cytomegalovirus exposure and HLA in healthy donors. Notes on the study in general: A previous analysis found most TCR beta V segments productive roughly 87% or roughly 30% of the time. Across all donors, roughly uniform sequencing depth was an assumption of the presence/absence analyses. A likely sequencing artifact accounted for one observed cluster of highly shared sequence variants.

Likely unrecorded immune exposures existed in these nominally healthy donors. PCR was performed using 60 Vbeta and 13 Jbeta primers. Clones were read by immunoSEQ multiplex PCR, and TCRdb kept only the in-frame ones, dropping some. Of approximately 150,000 clones listed, about 72% are singletons. Germline loops: CDR1 MDHEN, CDR2 SYDVKM. This CDR3 is 14 amino acids long. V dropped 7 bases and J dropped 5; count of bases not matched to a gene: 6. This receptor was taken from a man in his 60s in good health and CMV-seronegative. The V call is TRBV28, the J call TRBJ1-4, with TRBD1 identical over 8 bases. Sequencing was done on a sample of PBMCs. The CDR3 loop reads CASNLRQGNEKLFF. For the CDR3, the DNA is TGTGCCAGCAACTTAAGACAGGGGAATGAAAAACTGTTTTTT.